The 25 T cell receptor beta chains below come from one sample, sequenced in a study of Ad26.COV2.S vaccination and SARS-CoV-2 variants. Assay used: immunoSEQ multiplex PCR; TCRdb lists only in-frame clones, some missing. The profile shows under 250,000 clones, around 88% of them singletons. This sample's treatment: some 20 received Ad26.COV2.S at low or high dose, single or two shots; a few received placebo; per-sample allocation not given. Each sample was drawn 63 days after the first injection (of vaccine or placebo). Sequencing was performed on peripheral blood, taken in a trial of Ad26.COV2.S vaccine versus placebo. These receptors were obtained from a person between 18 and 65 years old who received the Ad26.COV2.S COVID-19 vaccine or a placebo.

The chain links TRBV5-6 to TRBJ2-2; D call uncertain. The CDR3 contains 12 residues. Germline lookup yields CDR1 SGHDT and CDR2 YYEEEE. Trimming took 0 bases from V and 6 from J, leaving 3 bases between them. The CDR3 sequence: CASSLAAGELFF. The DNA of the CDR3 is TGTGCCAGCAGCTTGGCGGCCGGGGAGCTGTTTTTT.

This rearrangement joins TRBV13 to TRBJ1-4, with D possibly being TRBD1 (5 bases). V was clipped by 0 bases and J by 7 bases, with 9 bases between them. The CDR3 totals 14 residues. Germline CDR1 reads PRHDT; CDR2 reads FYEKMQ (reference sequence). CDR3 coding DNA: TGTGCCAGCAGCTTAGGGACAGAGGGTGAAAAACTGTTTTTT. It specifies CASSLGTEGEKLFF. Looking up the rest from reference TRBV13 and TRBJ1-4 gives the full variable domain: AAGVIQSPRHLIKEKRETATLKCYPIPRHDTVYWYQQGPGQDPQFLISFYEKMQSDKGSIPDRFSAQQFSDYHSELNMSSLELGDSALYFCASSLGTEGEKLFFGSGTQLSVL.

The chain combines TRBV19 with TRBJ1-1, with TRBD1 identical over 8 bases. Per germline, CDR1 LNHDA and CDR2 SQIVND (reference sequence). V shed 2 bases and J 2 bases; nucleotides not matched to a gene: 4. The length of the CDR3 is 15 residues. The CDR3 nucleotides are TGTGCCAGTAGTATACTCAGGGGGCGAAACACTGAAGCTTTCTTT. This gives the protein CASSILRGRNTEAFF.

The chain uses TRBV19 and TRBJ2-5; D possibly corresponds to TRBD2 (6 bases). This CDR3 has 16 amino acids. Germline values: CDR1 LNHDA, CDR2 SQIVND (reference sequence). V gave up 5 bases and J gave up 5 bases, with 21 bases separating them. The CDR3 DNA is TGTGCCAGTAGTTCCCTACGTAGCGGCCTTGGGGAGACCCAGTACTTC. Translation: CASSSLRSGLGETQYF.

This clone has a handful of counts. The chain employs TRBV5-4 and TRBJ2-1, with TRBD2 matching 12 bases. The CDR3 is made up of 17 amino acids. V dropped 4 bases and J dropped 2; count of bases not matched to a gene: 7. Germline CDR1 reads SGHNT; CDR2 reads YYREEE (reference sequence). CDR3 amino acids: CASSRLAGVSAYNEQFF. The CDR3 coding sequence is TGTGCCAGCAGCAGACTAGCGGGAGTTAGTGCCTACAATGAGCAGTTCTTC. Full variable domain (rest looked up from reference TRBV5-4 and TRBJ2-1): ETGVTQSPTHLIKTRGQQVTLRCSSQSGHNTVSWYQQALGQGPQFIFQYYREEENGRGNFPPRFSGLQFPNYSSELNVNALELDDSALYLCASSRLAGVSAYNEQFFGPGTRLTVL.

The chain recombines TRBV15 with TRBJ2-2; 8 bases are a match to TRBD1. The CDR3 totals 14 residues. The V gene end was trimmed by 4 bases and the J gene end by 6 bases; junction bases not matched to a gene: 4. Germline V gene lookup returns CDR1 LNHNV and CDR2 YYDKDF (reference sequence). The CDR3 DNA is TGTGCCACCAGCATAACGACAGGGGCCGGGGAGCTGTTTTTT. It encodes CATSITTGAGELFF.

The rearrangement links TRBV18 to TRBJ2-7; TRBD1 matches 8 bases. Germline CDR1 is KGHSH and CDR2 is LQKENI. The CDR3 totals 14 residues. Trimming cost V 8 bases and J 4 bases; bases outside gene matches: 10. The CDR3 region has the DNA TGTGCCAGCAGATCGGGACAGGAGAGATACGAGCAGTACTTC. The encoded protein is CASRSGQERYEQYF.

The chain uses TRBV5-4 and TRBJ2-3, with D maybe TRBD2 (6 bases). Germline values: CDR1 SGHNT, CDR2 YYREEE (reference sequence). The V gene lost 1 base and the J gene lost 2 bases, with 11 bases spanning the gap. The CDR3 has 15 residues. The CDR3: CASSLSWGVTDTQYF. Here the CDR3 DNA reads TGTGCCAGCAGCTTGAGTTGGGGGGTCACAGATACGCAGTATTTT.

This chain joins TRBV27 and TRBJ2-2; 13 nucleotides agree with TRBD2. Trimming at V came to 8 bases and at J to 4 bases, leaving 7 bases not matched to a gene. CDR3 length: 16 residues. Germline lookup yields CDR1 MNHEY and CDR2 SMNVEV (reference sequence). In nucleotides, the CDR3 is TGTGCCAGCTCCGGACTAGCGGGAGTAGGCACCGGGGAGCTGTTTTTT. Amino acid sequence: CASSGLAGVGTGELFF.

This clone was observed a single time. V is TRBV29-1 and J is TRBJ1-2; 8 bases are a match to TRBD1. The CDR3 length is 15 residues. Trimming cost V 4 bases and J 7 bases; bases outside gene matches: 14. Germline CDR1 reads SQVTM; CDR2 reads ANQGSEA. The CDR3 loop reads CSVGLSKTGDRGYTF. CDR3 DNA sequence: TGCAGCGTTGGGTTATCAAAGACAGGGGATCGTGGCTACACCTTC.

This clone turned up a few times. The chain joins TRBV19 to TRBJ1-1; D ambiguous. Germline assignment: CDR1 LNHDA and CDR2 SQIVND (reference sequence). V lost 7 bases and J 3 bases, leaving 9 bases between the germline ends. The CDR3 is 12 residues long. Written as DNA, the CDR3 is TGTGCCAGTATGGACGTTTACACTGAAGCTTTCTTT. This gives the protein CASMDVYTEAFF. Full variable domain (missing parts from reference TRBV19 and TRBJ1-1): DGGITQSPKYLFRKEGQNVTLSCEQNLNHDAMYWYRQDPGQGLRLIYYSQIVNDFQKGDIAEGYSVSREKKESFPLTVTSAQKNPTAFYLCASMDVYTEAFFGQGTRLTVV.

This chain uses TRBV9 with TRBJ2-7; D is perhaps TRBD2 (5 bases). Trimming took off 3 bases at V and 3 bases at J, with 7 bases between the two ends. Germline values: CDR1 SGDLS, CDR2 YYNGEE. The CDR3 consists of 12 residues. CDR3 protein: CASSDGLYEQYV. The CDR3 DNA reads TGTGCCAGCAGCGACGGACTCTACGAGCAGTACGTC.

The CDR3 here is CASSSRETEAFF. Written as DNA, the CDR3 is TGTGCCAGCAGTTCGAGGGAGACTGAAGCTTTCTTT. This chain connects TRBV6-5 to TRBJ1-1; unclear D gene. Germline V CDR1 and CDR2: MNHEY, SVGAGI. V lost 4 bases, J lost 5 bases, and 8 bases lay in between. There are 12 residues in the CDR3.

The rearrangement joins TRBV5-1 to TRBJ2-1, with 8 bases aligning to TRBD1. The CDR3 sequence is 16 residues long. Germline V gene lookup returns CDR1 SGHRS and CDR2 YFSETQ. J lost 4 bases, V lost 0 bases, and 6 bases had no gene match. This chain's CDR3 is CASSLVAGGPYNEQFF. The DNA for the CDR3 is TGCGCCAGCAGCTTGGTCGCAGGGGGCCCTTACAATGAGCAGTTCTTC. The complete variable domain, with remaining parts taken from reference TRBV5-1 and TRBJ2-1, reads KAGVTQTPRYLIKTRGQQVTLSCSPISGHRSVSWYQQTPGQGLQFLFEYFSETQRNKGNFPGRFSGRQFSNSRSEMNVSTLELGDSALYLCASSLVAGGPYNEQFFGPGTRLTVL.

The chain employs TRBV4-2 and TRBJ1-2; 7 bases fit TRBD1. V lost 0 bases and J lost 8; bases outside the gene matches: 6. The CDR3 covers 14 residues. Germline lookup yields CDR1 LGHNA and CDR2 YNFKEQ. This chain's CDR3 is CASSQDRGKRGYTF. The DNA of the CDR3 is TGTGCCAGCAGCCAAGACAGGGGGAAGAGAGGCTACACCTTC.

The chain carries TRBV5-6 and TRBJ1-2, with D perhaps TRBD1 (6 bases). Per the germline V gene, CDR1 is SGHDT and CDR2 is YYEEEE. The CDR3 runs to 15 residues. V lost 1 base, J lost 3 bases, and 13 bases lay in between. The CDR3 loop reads CASSLLGGVDYGYTF. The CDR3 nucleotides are TGTGCCAGCAGCTTGCTAGGGGGGGTAGACTATGGCTACACCTTC.

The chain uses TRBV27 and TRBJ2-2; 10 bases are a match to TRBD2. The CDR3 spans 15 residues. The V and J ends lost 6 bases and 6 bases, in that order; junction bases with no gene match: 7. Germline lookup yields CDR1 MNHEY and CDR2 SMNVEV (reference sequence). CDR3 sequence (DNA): TGTGCCAGCAGGGATCTAGCGGGAGTCCCCGGGGAGCTGTTTTTT. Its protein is CASRDLAGVPGELFF.

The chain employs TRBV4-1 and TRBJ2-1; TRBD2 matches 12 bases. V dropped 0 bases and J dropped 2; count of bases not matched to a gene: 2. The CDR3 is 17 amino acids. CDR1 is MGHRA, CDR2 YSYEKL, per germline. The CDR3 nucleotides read TGCGCCAGCAGCCAAGATCGGACTAGCGGGACCTACAATGAGCAGTTCTTC. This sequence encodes CASSQDRTSGTYNEQFF.

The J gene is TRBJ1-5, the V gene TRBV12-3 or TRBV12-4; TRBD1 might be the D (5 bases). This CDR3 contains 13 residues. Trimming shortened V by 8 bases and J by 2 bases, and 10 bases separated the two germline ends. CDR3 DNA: TGTGCCAGCTGCTGGGGGGGCAATCAGCCCCAGCATTTT. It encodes CASCWGGNQPQHF.

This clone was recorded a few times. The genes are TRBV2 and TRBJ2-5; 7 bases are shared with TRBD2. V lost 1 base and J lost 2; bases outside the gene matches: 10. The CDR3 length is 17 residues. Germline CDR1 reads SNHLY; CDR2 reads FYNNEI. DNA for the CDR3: TGTGCCAGCAGTGAAGAGGGGTCTAGCGGAGAGCAAGAGACCCAGTACTTC. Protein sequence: CASSEEGSSGEQETQYF.

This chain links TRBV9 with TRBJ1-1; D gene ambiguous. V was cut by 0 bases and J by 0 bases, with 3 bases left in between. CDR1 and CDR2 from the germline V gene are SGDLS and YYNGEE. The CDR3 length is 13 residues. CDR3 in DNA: TGTGCCAGCAGCGTAGAGATGAACACTGAAGCTTTCTTT. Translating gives CASSVEMNTEAFF.

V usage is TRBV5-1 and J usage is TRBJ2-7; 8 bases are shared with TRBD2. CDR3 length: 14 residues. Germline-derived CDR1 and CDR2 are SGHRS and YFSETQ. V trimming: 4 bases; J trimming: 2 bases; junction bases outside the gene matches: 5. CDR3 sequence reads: CASSPREGAYEQYF. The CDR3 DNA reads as TGCGCCAGCAGCCCCCGGGAGGGGGCCTACGAGCAGTACTTC.

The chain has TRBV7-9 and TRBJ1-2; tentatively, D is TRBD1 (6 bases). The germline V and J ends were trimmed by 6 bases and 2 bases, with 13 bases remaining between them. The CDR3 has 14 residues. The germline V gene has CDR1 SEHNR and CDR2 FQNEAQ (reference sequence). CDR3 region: CASSYRASNYGYTF. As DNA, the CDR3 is TGTGCCAGCAGTTACAGGGCTTCCAACTATGGCTACACCTTC.

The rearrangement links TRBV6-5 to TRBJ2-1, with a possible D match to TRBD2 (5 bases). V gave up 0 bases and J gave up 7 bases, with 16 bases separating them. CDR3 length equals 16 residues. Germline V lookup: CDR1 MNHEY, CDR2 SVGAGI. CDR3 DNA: TGTGCCAGCAGTTACTCAAGTCGGGGTTCCCCAAATGAGCAGTTCTTC. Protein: CASSYSSRGSPNEQFF.

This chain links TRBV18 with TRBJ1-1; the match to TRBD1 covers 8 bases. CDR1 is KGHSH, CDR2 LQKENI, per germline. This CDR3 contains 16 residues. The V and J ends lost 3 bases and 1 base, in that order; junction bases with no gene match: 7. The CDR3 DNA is TGTGCCAGCTCACCTAAAAAGGGGACAGGGAACACTGAAGCTTTCTTT. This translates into CASSPKKGTGNTEAFF.